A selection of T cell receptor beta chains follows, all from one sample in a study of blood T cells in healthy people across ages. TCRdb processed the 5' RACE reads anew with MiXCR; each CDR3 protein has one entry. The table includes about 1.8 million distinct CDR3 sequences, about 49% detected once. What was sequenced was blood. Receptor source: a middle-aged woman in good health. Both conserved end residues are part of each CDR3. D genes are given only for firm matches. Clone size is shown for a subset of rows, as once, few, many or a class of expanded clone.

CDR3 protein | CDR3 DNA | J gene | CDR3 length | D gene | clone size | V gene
CSARVSVGSYGYTF | TGCAGTGCTAGAGTTTCTGTGGGCAGCTATGGCTACACCTTC | TRBJ1-2 | 14 | - | - | TRBV20-1
CASSSRTSDRTDTQYF | TGTGCCAGCAGTTCCCGGACTAGCGATAGGACAGATACGCAGTATTTT | TRBJ2-3 | 16 | TRBD2 | - | TRBV12-3/TRBV12-4
CASSPFLAGTYNEQFF | TGTGCCAGCAGCCCCTTCCTCGCGGGAACCTACAATGAGCAGTTCTTC | TRBJ2-1 | 16 | - | few | TRBV7-9
CASSQGPRGVNEQFF | TGCGCCAGCAGCCAAGGGCCGCGGGGGGTCAATGAGCAGTTCTTC | TRBJ2-1 | 15 | TRBD2 | - | TRBV4-3
CSVQGGSTDTQYF | TGCAGCGTTCAAGGGGGGAGTACAGATACGCAGTATTTT | TRBJ2-3 | 13 | - | - | TRBV29-1
CSASLPRGASYEQYF | TGCAGTGCCAGTCTTCCACGGGGGGCCTCCTACGAGCAGTACTTC | TRBJ2-7 | 15 | - | once | TRBV20-1
CASSLVTGTVSTDTQYF | TGTGCCAGCAGCTTAGTTACAGGGACAGTTAGCACAGATACGCAGTATTTT | TRBJ2-3 | 17 | TRBD1 | - | TRBV7-2
CASSSGGPYF | TGTGCCAGCAGCTCAGGGGGGCCGTATTTT | TRBJ2-3 | 10 | - | few | TRBV7-2
CASSLLSFQETQYF | TGTGCCAGCAGCCTACTAAGTTTTCAAGAGACCCAGTACTTC | TRBJ2-5 | 14 | - | few | TRBV12-3/TRBV12-4
CSVEEQVTCEQYF | TGCAGCGTTGAAGAACAGGTTACCTGCGAGCAGTACTTC | TRBJ2-7 | 13 | - | - | TRBV29-1
CASSQEQVSYEQYF | TGTGCCAGCAGCCAAGAACAGGTCTCCTACGAGCAGTACTTC | TRBJ2-7 | 14 | - | - | TRBV4-2
CASSQERSIYGYTF | TGTGCCAGCAGCCAGGAACGGTCAATCTATGGCTACACCTTC | TRBJ1-2 | 14 | - | - | TRBV3-1
CASSDRDFGREQYF | TGCGCCAGCAGTGACCGGGACTTCGGGCGGGAGCAGTACTTC | TRBJ2-5 | 14 | TRBD2 | few | TRBV10-2
CASSDIRRDSQNSPLHF | TGTGCCAGCAGCGATATCCGAAGGGACAGTCAAAATTCACCCCTCCACTTT | TRBJ1-6 | 17 | TRBD1 | - | TRBV6-1